This TCR beta chain was retrieved from a study of cytomegalovirus exposure and HLA in healthy donors. All the people who gave samples were healthy bone marrow donors. A note on this clone: Its cognate antigen is unknown.

CDR1 and CDR2 (germline): SGDLS, YYNGEE. There are 15 residues in the CDR3. J gave up 8 bases and V 1 base, and 9 bases lay outside the gene matches. Study-wide findings and caveats: There were reportedly fewer N-insertions in an Asian-associated ancestry cluster than the roughly 670-donor mean, in a later analysis. At a 0.05 false discovery rate, a later analysis found some 18,000 TCR beta sequences to be associated with HLA alleles. Later on, an analysis showed TCR association rates differing by HLA locus, with DRB1 the most and HLA-C the fewest.

60 Vbeta and 13 Jbeta primers were used in PCR. The repertoire was sequenced with immunoSEQ multiplex PCR; TCRdb's copy has only in-frame clones and lacks some. The data show around 110,000 clones, 80% to 85% seen once. The sample consisted of PBMCs. This receptor was obtained from a man aged 25-40 years in good health and CMV-seropositive. This chain connects TRBV9 to TRBJ2-1, with 7 bases lining up with TRBD2. The CDR3 protein is CASSVWGGGQDEQFF. CDR3 bases: TGTGCCAGCAGCGTATGGGGGGGAGGGCAGGATGAGCAGTTCTTC.